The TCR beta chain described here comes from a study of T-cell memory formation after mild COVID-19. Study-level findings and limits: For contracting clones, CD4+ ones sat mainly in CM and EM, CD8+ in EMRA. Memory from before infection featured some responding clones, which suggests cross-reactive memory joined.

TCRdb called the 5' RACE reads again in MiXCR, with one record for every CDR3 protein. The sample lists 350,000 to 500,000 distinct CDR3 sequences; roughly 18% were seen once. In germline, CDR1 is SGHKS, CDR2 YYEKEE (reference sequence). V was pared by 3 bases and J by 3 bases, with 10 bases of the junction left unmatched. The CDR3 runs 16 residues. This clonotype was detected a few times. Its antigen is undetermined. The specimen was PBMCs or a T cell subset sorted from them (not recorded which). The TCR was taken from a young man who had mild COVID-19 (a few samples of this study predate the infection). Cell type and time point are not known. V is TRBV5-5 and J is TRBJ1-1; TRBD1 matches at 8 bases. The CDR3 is CASSSPSGGLDTEAFF. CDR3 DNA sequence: TGTGCCAGCAGCTCACCTTCAGGGGGCCTCGACACTGAAGCTTTCTTT.